This T cell receptor beta chain comes out of a study of control samples from healthy donors and cancer patients. The CDR3 is made up of 14 amino acids. The V end was cut by 4 bases, the J end by 0 bases, with 6 bases between. CDR1 and CDR2 (germline): SEHNR, FQNEAQ (reference sequence). The data were produced by immunoSEQ multiplex PCR, yet TCRdb's version contains in-frame clones alone and is incomplete. The data contain about 150,000 clones, roughly 94% of them singletons. The sample comprised blood. V gene TRBV7-9 combines with J gene TRBJ1-4; D remains unclear. The receptor was isolated from a woman between 18 and 30 years old in good health. This chain's CDR3 is CASSYSATNEKLFF. The CDR3 nucleotides read TGTGCCAGCAGCTACAGCGCAACTAATGAAAAACTGTTTTTT.